This T cell receptor (beta chain) was sequenced for a study of Graves' ophthalmopathy and Graves' hyperthyroidism. Study-level information: At initial diagnosis, peripheral blood was obtained, and this preceded any treatment.

Germline V CDR1 and CDR2: LNHDA, SQIVND (reference sequence). Trimming removed 10 bases at V and 6 bases at J, with 19 bases between. The CDR3 loop spans 14 amino acids. There are a few counts of this clonotype. Symptoms, serum thyroxine and TRAb, thyroid ultrasound, and orbital computed tomography formed the diagnostic basis. From fresh peripheral blood, around 10 ml in volume, the PBMCs were obtained. TCR beta CDR3 regions were amplified from RNA transcripts. RT-PCR with HTBI primers came first, then second-round multiplex PCR. TCRdb independently ran MiXCR on the multiplex PCR reads; one entry per CDR3 protein. The sample carries a few hundred thousand distinct CDR3 sequences, 20% to 25% recorded once.

The clonotype comes from a woman aged 45-59 years with Graves' ophthalmopathy. The V and J genes are TRBV19 and TRBJ1-5; D not resolved. The sequencing sample was made of peripheral blood. CDR3 protein: CAIGKTSGPQPQHF. CDR3 coding DNA: TGTGCCATCGGGAAAACTTCAGGACCTCAGCCCCAGCATTTT.